The rows below give T cell receptor beta chains drawn from one sample of a study of T cell responses to AZD1222 COVID-19 vaccine. TCRdb's copy holds only in-frame clones and misses some; the assay was immunoSEQ multiplex PCR. The sample has over 150,000 clones; about 92% are singletons. The sequences come from peripheral blood, collected on day 0 of MenACWY control vaccination. These receptors all stem from an adult in good health. Each CDR3 is given with its conserved first and last residue. The D gene is left open where the match is weak. Size tells how often a clone was seen (once, few, many) or the class of an expanded clone, and some rows leave it out.

clone_size j_call v_call d_call cdr3_aa cdr3_nt
NA TRBJ2-7 TRBV24-1 NA CATSDLPGGPGEQYF TGTGCCACCAGTGATTTGCCGGGGGGCCCCGGGGAGCAGTACTTC
NA TRBJ1-5 TRBV4-3 TRBD1 CASSQDWGQFSQPQHF TGCGCCAGCAGCCAAGATTGGGGACAGTTCAGTCAGCCCCAGCATTTT
NA TRBJ2-7 TRBV4-2 TRBD1 CASSLGQGAREQYF TGTGCCAGCAGCCTGGGACAGGGGGCGAGGGAGCAGTACTTC
NA TRBJ2-1 TRBV27 TRBD2 CASSLPEQGTSIFNEQFF TGTGCCAGCAGTTTACCCGAGCAGGGGACTAGTATATTCAATGAGCAGTTCTTC
once TRBJ1-1 TRBV15 NA CATSRDPGEGVRNTEAFF TGTGCCACCAGCAGAGATCCAGGGGAAGGAGTGCGAAACACTGAAGCTTTCTTT
NA TRBJ2-7 TRBV5-1 NA CASSLSGDAYEQYF TGCGCCAGCAGCTTGTCGGGGGACGCCTACGAGCAGTACTTC
NA TRBJ2-4 TRBV28 TRBD1 CASSLHRGREKNIQYF TGTGCCAGCAGTCTCCACAGGGGGCGGGAGAAAAACATTCAGTACTTC
NA TRBJ2-1 TRBV5-1 TRBD1 CASSPTGTAEFYNEQFF TGCGCCAGCAGCCCGACCGGGACAGCCGAATTCTACAATGAGCAGTTCTTC
NA TRBJ2-1 TRBV18 NA CASSPPGADEQFF TGTGCCAGCTCACCACCAGGCGCGGATGAGCAGTTCTTC
NA TRBJ1-2 TRBV5-1 TRBD1 CASSLGGQNVGYTF TGCGCCAGCAGCTTGGGGGGACAGAATGTCGGCTACACCTTC
NA TRBJ2-2 TRBV7-2 NA CASSLAPANTGELFF TGTGCCAGCAGCTTAGCTCCCGCGAACACCGGGGAGCTGTTTTTT
NA TRBJ2-6 TRBV3-1/TRBV3-2 NA CASSQASGANVLTF TGTGCCAGCAGCCAAGCGTCTGGGGCCAACGTCCTGACTTTC
few TRBJ1-3 TRBV5-1 NA CASSLGHPGNTIYF TGCGCCAGCAGCTTGGGCCACCCTGGAAACACCATATATTTT
NA TRBJ1-2 TRBV3-1/TRBV3-2 NA CASSQDSLVYGYTF TGTGCCAGCAGCCAAGATTCGCTAGTGTATGGCTACACCTTC
NA TRBJ2-1 TRBV7-2 NA CASSWTLGASYNEQFF TGTGCCAGCAGCTGGACACTAGGGGCGTCCTACAATGAGCAGTTCTTC
NA TRBJ1-1 TRBV19 NA CASSTKRGTEAFF TGTGCCAGTAGTACCAAGCGGGGCACTGAAGCTTTCTTT
NA TRBJ2-1 TRBV5-1 TRBD1 CASSFETGDYNEQFF TGCGCCAGCAGCTTCGAGACAGGGGACTACAATGAGCAGTTCTTC
NA TRBJ2-2 TRBV7-2 NA CASSLWVNTGELFF TGTGCCAGCAGCTTATGGGTCAACACCGGGGAGCTGTTTTTT
NA TRBJ2-7 TRBV2 TRBD2 CASSSGPYEQYF TGTGCCAGCTCTAGCGGGCCCTACGAGCAGTACTTC
NA TRBJ2-1 TRBV14 TRBD2 CASSQDASGRSTYNEQFF TGTGCCAGCAGCCAAGATGCTAGCGGGAGGTCAACCTACAATGAGCAGTTCTTC